A single sample gave rise to the 5 T cell receptor beta chains below, sequenced in a study of cytomegalovirus exposure and HLA in healthy donors. Sequenced by immunoSEQ multiplex PCR; TCRdb stores in-frame clones only, minus some. The table records some 290,000 clones, over 75% of them present only once. Material: PBMCs. The origin of the receptors is a man aged 30 to 39 in good health and CMV-seronegative.

The chain is built from TRBV13 and TRBJ2-7; tentative D call: TRBD1 (6 bases). V was shortened by 6 bases and J by 2 bases, with 14 bases between the two germline ends. The CDR3 totals 14 residues. Per the germline V gene, CDR1 is PRHDT and CDR2 is FYEKMQ (reference sequence). The CDR3 bases are TGTGCCAGCAGGGATCCGGGACACCCCTACGAGCAGTACTTC. This encodes CASRDPGHPYEQYF.

V is TRBV29-1 and J is TRBJ1-2; unclear D gene. The CDR3 runs to 12 residues. CDR1 and CDR2 (germline): SQVTM, ANQGSEA. V lost 3 bases and J 2 bases, leaving 7 bases between the germline ends. The CDR3, as DNA: TGCAGCGTTGATGGCATAAACTATGGCTACACCTTC. It is translated as CSVDGINYGYTF. Looking up the rest from reference TRBV29-1 and TRBJ1-2 gives the full variable domain: SAVISQKPSRDICQRGTSLTIQCQVDSQVTMMFWYRQQPGQSLTLIATANQGSEATYESGFVIDKFPISRPNLTFSTLTVSNMSPEDSSIYLCSVDGINYGYTFGSGTRLTVV.

The V gene is TRBV6-5, the J gene TRBJ1-1, with D possibly TRBD1 on 5 matching bases. The CDR3 is 14 amino acids. The V gene lost 6 bases and the J gene lost 0 bases, with 11 bases spanning the gap. Germline CDR1 reads MNHEY; CDR2 reads SVGAGI. This CDR3 is CASSTGVVNTEAFF. The CDR3 bases are TGTGCCAGCAGCACGGGGGTGGTGAACACTGAAGCTTTCTTT.

This chain connects TRBV19 to TRBJ2-7; D may be TRBD2 (7 bases). The V end was cut by 5 bases, the J end by 2 bases, with 13 bases between. The CDR3 consists of 14 residues. Germline V CDR1 and CDR2: LNHDA, SQIVND (reference sequence). CDR3: CASSPRGTPYEQYF. CDR3 coding DNA: TGTGCCAGTAGTCCGCGGGGGACACCCTACGAGCAGTACTTC. Based on the CDR3 plus reference TRBV19 and TRBJ2-7, the full variable domain is DGGITQSPKYLFRKEGQNVTLSCEQNLNHDAMYWYRQDPGQGLRLIYYSQIVNDFQKGDIAEGYSVSREKKESFPLTVTSAQKNPTAFYLCASSPRGTPYEQYFGPGTRLTVT.

This clone came up once. The rearrangement uses TRBV5-6 and TRBJ1-5; 11 bases are shared with TRBD1. Germline values: CDR1 SGHDT, CDR2 YYEEEE. V lost 2 bases, J lost 4 bases, and 11 bases stayed unmatched. This CDR3 is built from 18 residues. CDR3 protein: CASSFGTGGNLANQPQHF. The DNA for the CDR3 is TGTGCCAGCAGCTTCGGGACAGGGGGGAATTTAGCAAATCAGCCCCAGCATTTT.